The 12 T cell receptor beta chains reported below all come from one sample, sequenced in a study of cytomegalovirus exposure and HLA in healthy donors. TCRdb's table, derived via immunoSEQ multiplex PCR, lists solely in-frame clones and lacks some. In the table there are approximately 190,000 clones, over 65% of which are singletons. Sequencing used PBMCs. The receptors originated from a man younger than 35 in good health and CMV-seropositive.

Only one count was recorded for this clone. J is TRBJ2-2 and V is TRBV7-6, with 10 bases aligning to TRBD2. The V segment lost 3 bases and the J segment 5 bases; nucleotides outside the gene matches: 15. The V gene's germline CDR1 is SGHVS and CDR2 FNYEAQ. The CDR3 is made up of 19 amino acids. The chain's CDR3 is CASSLAGLANYLGTGELFF. The CDR3 region has the DNA TGTGCCAGCAGCTTGGCGGGACTAGCGAACTACTTGGGGACCGGGGAGCTGTTTTTT.

This chain uses TRBV6-6 with TRBJ2-1; 8 bases match TRBD1. J lost 5 bases, V lost 5 bases, and 5 bases had no gene match. Germline CDR1 and CDR2: MNHNY and SVGAGI (reference sequence). The CDR3 spans 14 residues. DNA of the CDR3: TGTGCCAGCAGTCCGGGACAGGACAACAATGAGCAGTTCTTC. This sequence encodes CASSPGQDNNEQFF.

This sequence joins TRBV15 and TRBJ2-1; tentatively, D is TRBD1 (5 bases). Germline V gene sequence: CDR1 LNHNV, CDR2 YYDKDF (reference sequence). This CDR3 comprises 14 residues. Trimming removed 2 bases from V and 8 bases from J, with 13 bases in between. For the CDR3, the DNA is TGTGCCACCAGCAGAAGAGCCGTCAGGGATGAGCAGTTCTTC. This gives the protein CATSRRAVRDEQFF.

V gene TRBV29-1 combines with J gene TRBJ1-1; D possibly corresponds to TRBD1 (6 bases). The CDR3 runs 14 residues. V shed 4 bases and J shed 1 base, with 13 bases lying between them. Looked up from germline, CDR1 is SQVTM and CDR2 is ANQGSEA. The CDR3 sequence: CSVALQGRNTEAFF. The CDR3 DNA reads TGCAGCGTTGCTTTACAGGGCCGGAACACTGAAGCTTTCTTT. Together with reference TRBV29-1 and TRBJ1-1, the CDR3 gives the full variable domain: SAVISQKPSRDICQRGTSLTIQCQVDSQVTMMFWYRQQPGQSLTLIATANQGSEATYESGFVIDKFPISRPNLTFSTLTVSNMSPEDSSIYLCSVALQGRNTEAFFGQGTRLTVV.

The V call is TRBV6-5, the J call TRBJ1-2; 8 nucleotides align to TRBD1. Germline V gene data show CDR1 as MNHEY and CDR2 as SVGAGI. V lost 4 bases, J lost 2 bases, and 3 bases stayed unmatched. CDR3 length: 14 amino acids. In DNA, the CDR3 is TGTGCCAGCAGTTGGGACAGGCGAAACTATGGCTACACCTTC. Translated, it gives CASSWDRRNYGYTF.

In this sample, this clone turned up once. V usage is TRBV7-7 and J usage is TRBJ2-5; 10 nucleotides match TRBD1. Germline loops: CDR1 SSHAT, CDR2 FNYEAQ (reference sequence). This CDR3 is built from 15 residues. Trimming took 5 bases from V and 2 from J; bases not matched to a gene: 5. The CDR3 protein is CASSRDRGYQETQYF. CDR3 coding DNA: TGTGCCAGCAGCCGGGACAGGGGTTATCAAGAGACCCAGTACTTC.

The V call is TRBV28, the J call TRBJ1-1, with unresolved D. Deletions cut 5 bases from V and 0 bases from J, with 7 bases between. Per germline, CDR1 MDHEN and CDR2 SYDVKM. The CDR3 length is 13 residues. The DNA for the CDR3 is TGTGCCAGCAGTAATAGAGTGAACACTGAAGCTTTCTTT. This codes for CASSNRVNTEAFF.

A few counts support this clone. The chain links TRBV30 to TRBJ1-2; weak D call: TRBD1 (5 bases). The germline V gene has CDR1 GTSNPN and CDR2 SVGIG (reference sequence). Deletions cut 0 bases from V and 10 bases from J, with 9 bases between. The CDR3 runs to 11 residues. CDR3 residues: CAWSVGQPYTF. CDR3 DNA: TGTGCCTGGAGTGTCGGACAACCCTACACCTTC.

V and J are TRBV25-1 and TRBJ1-1, with TRBD1 as a possible D gene (5 bases). Trimming pared 6 bases from V and 3 bases from J, leaving 14 bases between. Germline CDR1 MGHDK, CDR2 SYGVNS. The CDR3 is 14 amino acids. CDR3 DNA sequence: TGTGCCAGCAGGAAGCAGGCGGGGGACACTGAAGCTTTCTTT. Protein product: CASRKQAGDTEAFF.

The rearrangement joins TRBV5-1 to TRBJ2-7; D possibly corresponds to TRBD2 (6 bases). Between the trimmed V and J ends, which lost 0 bases and 2 bases, there was a span of 18 bases. Germline V gives CDR1 SGHRS, CDR2 YFSETQ. This CDR3 is 17 amino acids long. CDR3 sequence: CASSLARGQGGTYEQYF. The DNA of the CDR3 is TGCGCCAGCAGCTTGGCCCGTGGGCAGGGCGGGACCTACGAGCAGTACTTC. Full variable domain (missing parts from reference TRBV5-1 and TRBJ2-7): KAGVTQTPRYLIKTRGQQVTLSCSPISGHRSVSWYQQTPGQGLQFLFEYFSETQRNKGNFPGRFSGRQFSNSRSEMNVSTLELGDSALYLCASSLARGQGGTYEQYFGPGTRLTVT.

The chain recombines TRBV27 with TRBJ2-5, with D possibly TRBD2 on 5 matching bases. Trimming stripped 2 bases from V and 3 bases from J, with 7 bases between. Per the germline V gene, CDR1 is MNHEY and CDR2 is SMNVEV (reference sequence). The CDR3 loop spans 13 amino acids. The CDR3: CASSLDGEETQYF. The CDR3 nucleotides are TGTGCCAGCAGTTTAGACGGGGAAGAGACCCAGTACTTC.

The rearrangement links TRBV6-4 to TRBJ1-2, with D unresolved. The length of the CDR3 is 13 residues. Between the trimmed V and J ends, which lost 5 bases and 4 bases, there was a span of 11 bases. Germline CDR1 reads MRHNA; CDR2 reads SNTAGT. This chain's CDR3 is CASSLSGSYGYTF. The CDR3 DNA sequence: TGTGCCAGCAGTCTATCGGGATCCTATGGCTACACCTTC.